This is a list of T cell receptor beta chains from one sample in a study of cytomegalovirus exposure and HLA in healthy donors. The method was immunoSEQ multiplex PCR; TCRdb's version includes in-frame clones alone and lacks a portion of them. The data hold approximately 160,000 clones, with around four fifths observed a single time. Material for sequencing was PBMCs. The receptors here all came from a woman aged 45 to 65 in good health and CMV-seropositive. Each CDR3 is given with its conserved first and last residue. D genes are given only for firm matches. Some rows mark clone size as missing; the rest say once, few, many or name a class of expanded clone.

TRBV4-3,NA,NA,TRBJ2-2,CASSQAGLRTGELFF,TGCGCCAGCAGCCAAGCAGGGCTGCGCACCGGGGAGCTGTTTTTT
TRBV18,NA,TRBD1,TRBJ2-3,CASSPRTGGADTQYF,TGTGCCAGCTCACCCCGGACAGGGGGGGCAGATACGCAGTATTTT
TRBV19,NA,TRBD1,TRBJ1-1,CASSPTTIGTGGINTEAFF,TGTGCCAGTAGTCCCACGACCATTGGGACAGGGGGCATCAACACTGAAGCTTTCTTT
TRBV27,NA,NA,TRBJ2-1,CASSFRSATYNEQFF,TGTGCCAGCAGTTTTAGGAGCGCTACCTACAATGAGCAGTTCTTC
TRBV15,NA,TRBD1,TRBJ2-1,CATSTTGLPSYNEQFF,TGTGCCACCAGCACGACAGGGCTCCCCTCCTACAATGAGCAGTTCTTC
TRBV10-3,NA,NA,TRBJ2-2,CAISELAGELFF,TGTGCCATCAGTGAGTTAGCCGGGGAGCTGTTTTTT
TRBV11-2,NA,TRBD2,TRBJ2-5,CASSSLHDPGGETQYF,TGTGCCAGCAGCTCCCTTCATGACCCGGGGGGAGAGACCCAGTACTTC
TRBV5-6,NA,TRBD1,TRBJ1-2,CASSRQGASGYTF,TGTGCCAGCAGCCGACAGGGGGCCTCCGGCTACACCTTC
TRBV5-1,NA,TRBD1,TRBJ2-7,CASSPGTGGFYEQYF,TGCGCCAGCAGCCCGGGGACAGGGGGCTTCTACGAGCAGTACTTC
TRBV7-9,once,TRBD2,TRBJ2-7,CASSRTSGGASEEQYF,TGTGCCAGCAGCCGGACTAGCGGGGGGGCCTCGGAAGAGCAGTACTTC
TRBV7-2,NA,TRBD1,TRBJ1-6,CASSLLGQGNSPLHF,TGTGCCAGCAGCCTCTTGGGACAGGGGAATTCACCCCTCCACTTT
TRBV28,NA,NA,TRBJ2-7,CASTTAGLGLREQYF,TGTGCCAGCACGACCGCAGGGCTAGGTCTTAGGGAGCAGTACTTC